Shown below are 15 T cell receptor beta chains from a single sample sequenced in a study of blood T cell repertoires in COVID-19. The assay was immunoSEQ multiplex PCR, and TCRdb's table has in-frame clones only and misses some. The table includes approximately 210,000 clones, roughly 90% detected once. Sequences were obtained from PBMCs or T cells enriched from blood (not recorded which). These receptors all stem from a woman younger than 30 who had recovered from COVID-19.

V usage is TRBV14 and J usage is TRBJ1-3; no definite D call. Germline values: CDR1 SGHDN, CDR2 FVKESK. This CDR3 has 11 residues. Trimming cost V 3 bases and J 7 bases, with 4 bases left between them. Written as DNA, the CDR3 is TGTGCCAGCAGCCAGAGTAACACCATATATTTT. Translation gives CASSQSNTIYF.

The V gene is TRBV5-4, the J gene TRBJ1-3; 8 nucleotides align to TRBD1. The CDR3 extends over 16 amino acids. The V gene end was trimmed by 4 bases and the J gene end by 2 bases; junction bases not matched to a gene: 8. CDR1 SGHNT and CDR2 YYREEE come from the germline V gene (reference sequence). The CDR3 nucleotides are TGTGCCAGCAGCCGGACAGGGTGGAATGCTGGAAACACCATATATTTT. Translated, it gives CASSRTGWNAGNTIYF.

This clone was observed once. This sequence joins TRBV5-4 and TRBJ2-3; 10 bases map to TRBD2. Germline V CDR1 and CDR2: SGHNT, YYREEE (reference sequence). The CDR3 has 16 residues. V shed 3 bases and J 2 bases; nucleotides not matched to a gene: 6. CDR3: CASSSAGLADTDTQYF. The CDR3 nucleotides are TGTGCCAGCAGCTCCGCAGGACTAGCGGACACAGATACGCAGTATTTT. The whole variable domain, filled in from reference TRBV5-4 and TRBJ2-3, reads ETGVTQSPTHLIKTRGQQVTLRCSSQSGHNTVSWYQQALGQGPQFIFQYYREEENGRGNFPPRFSGLQFPNYSSELNVNALELDDSALYLCASSSAGLADTDTQYFGPGTRLTVL.

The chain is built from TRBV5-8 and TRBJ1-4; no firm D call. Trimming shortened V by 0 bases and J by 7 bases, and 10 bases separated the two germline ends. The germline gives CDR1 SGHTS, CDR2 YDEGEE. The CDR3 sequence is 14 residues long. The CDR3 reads CASSLERAFEKLFF. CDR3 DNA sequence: TGTGCCAGCAGCTTGGAGCGGGCCTTTGAAAAACTGTTTTTT.

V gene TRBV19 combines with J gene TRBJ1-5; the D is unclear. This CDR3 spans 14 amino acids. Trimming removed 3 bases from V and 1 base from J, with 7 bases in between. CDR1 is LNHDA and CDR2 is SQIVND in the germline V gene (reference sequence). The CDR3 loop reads CASSIWQSNQPQHF. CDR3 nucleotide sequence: TGTGCCAGTAGTATTTGGCAGAGCAATCAGCCCCAGCATTTT.

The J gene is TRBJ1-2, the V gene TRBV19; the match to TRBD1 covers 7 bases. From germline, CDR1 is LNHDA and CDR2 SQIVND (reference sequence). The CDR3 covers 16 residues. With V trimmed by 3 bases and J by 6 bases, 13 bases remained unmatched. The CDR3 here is CASSIGFGGDSHGYTF. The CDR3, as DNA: TGTGCCAGTAGTATCGGCTTCGGTGGGGACAGCCATGGCTACACCTTC.

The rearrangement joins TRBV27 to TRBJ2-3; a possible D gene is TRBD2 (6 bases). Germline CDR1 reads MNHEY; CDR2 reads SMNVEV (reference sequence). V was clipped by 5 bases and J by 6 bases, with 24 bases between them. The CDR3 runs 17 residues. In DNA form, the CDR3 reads TGTGCCAGCAGTCCGAGCCCCCAGGGAGGTTCAAGGGATACGCAGTATTTT. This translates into CASSPSPQGGSRDTQYF.

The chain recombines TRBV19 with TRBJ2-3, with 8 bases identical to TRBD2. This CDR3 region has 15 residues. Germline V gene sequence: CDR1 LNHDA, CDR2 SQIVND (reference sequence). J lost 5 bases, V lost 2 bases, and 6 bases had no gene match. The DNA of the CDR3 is TGTGCCAGTAGTATACCGACGGGGGGGAGAGATACGCAGTATTTT. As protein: CASSIPTGGRDTQYF.

CDR3 region: CASSRTSGQETQYF. In nucleotides, the CDR3 is TGTGCCAGCAGCCGGACTAGCGGCCAAGAGACCCAGTACTTC. The rearrangement joins TRBV4-2 to TRBJ2-5, with 10 bases lining up with TRBD2. This CDR3 is 14 amino acids long. Germline V gene data show CDR1 as LGHNA and CDR2 as YNFKEQ. The J segment lost 1 base and the V segment lost 4 bases, leaving 0 bases of the junction unmatched.

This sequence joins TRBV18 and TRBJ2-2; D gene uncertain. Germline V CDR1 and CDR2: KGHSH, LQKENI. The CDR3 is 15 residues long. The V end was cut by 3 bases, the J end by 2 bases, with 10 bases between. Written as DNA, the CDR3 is TGTGCCAGCTCACCGGCCAGAACAAACACCGGGGAGCTGTTTTTT. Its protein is CASSPARTNTGELFF.

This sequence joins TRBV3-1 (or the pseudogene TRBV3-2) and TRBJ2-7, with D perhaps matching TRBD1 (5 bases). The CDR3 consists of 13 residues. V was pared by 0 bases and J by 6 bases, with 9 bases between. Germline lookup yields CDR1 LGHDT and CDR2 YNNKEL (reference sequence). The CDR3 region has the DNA TGTGCCAGCAGCCAAGAGGCAGGGCGCGAGCAGTACTTC. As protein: CASSQEAGREQYF.

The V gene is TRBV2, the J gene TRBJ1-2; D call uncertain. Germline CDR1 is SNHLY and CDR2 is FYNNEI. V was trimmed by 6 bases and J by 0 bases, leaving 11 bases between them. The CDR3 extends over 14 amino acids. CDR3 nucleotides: TGTGCCAGCAGAGACATGGGAGCTAACTATGGCTACACCTTC. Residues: CASRDMGANYGYTF.

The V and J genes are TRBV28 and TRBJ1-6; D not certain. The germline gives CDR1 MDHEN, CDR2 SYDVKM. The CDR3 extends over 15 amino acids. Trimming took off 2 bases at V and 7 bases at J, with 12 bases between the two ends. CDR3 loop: CASSLAGSKNSPLHF. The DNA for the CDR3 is TGTGCCAGCAGTTTAGCGGGGTCTAAGAATTCACCCCTCCACTTT.

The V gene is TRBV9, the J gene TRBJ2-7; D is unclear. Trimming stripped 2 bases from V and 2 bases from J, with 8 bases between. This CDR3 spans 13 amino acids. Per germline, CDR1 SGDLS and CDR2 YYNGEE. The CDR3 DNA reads TGTGCCAGCAGCGTTGAGAGTACCTACGAGCAGTACTTC. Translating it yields CASSVESTYEQYF.

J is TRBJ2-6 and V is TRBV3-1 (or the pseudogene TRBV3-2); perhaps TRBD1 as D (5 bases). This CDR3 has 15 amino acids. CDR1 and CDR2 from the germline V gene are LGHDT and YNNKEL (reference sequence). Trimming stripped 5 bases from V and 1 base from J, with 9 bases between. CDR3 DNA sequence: TGTGCCAGCAGCTACGGACAATCTGGGGCCAACGTCCTGACTTTC. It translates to CASSYGQSGANVLTF.